This TCR beta chain was profiled in a study of blood T cell repertoires in COVID-19. Study-level background: Both acute and convalescent COVID-19 samples were obtained from the United States, Italy and Spain. The analysed material was cDNA or gDNA that came from T cells, B-cell-depleted T cells, or PBMCs.

The germline V gene encodes CDR1 LNHNV and CDR2 YYDKDF (reference sequence). V gave up 3 bases and J gave up 5 bases; unmatched junction bases: 12. The CDR3 extends over 18 amino acids. As originally analysed: Amplifying reference gene primers gave estimates of nucleated cell counts. Sequenced by immunoSEQ multiplex PCR; TCRdb stores in-frame clones only, minus some. The DNA gave D and trimming, while V, J and clone size come from that table. The data show 240,000 or so clones, with roughly nine tenths seen just once and 6.2% held by the top ten. The receptor was isolated from a man between 60 and 70 years old with acute or convalescent COVID-19. Sequenced input: peripheral blood. The V gene is TRBV15, the J gene TRBJ1-4, with TRBD1 identical over 10 bases. For the CDR3, the DNA is TGTGCCACCAGCAGGGCCCCCGGGACAGGGGAAAGGAATGAAAAACTGTTTTTT. It encodes CATSRAPGTGERNEKLFF.